Shown below are 23 T cell receptor beta chains from a single sample sequenced in a study of blood T cell repertoires in COVID-19. The method was immunoSEQ multiplex PCR; TCRdb's version includes in-frame clones alone and lacks a portion of them. This table holds over 150,000 clones, 80% to 90% found once. The specimen was peripheral blood. Receptor source: a human donor in a cohort sampled during active COVID-19.

V and J are TRBV19 and TRBJ2-4; TRBD1 aligns across 7 bases. Trimming cost V 3 bases and J 8 bases; bases outside gene matches: 16. Germline assignment: CDR1 LNHDA and CDR2 SQIVND (reference sequence). The CDR3 totals 17 residues. CDR3 in amino acids: CASSIPGQGQWLDIQYF. CDR3 in DNA: TGTGCCAGTAGTATTCCCGGGCAGGGACAGTGGCTAGACATTCAGTACTTC.

The V call is TRBV30, the J call TRBJ1-5, with D possibly matching TRBD1 (5 bases). In germline, CDR1 is GTSNPN, CDR2 SVGIG (reference sequence). This CDR3 has 15 residues. V lost 0 bases and J lost 6, with 15 bases in between. The CDR3 loop is CAWSVNPAGLQPQHF. CDR3 nucleotides: TGTGCCTGGAGTGTAAACCCGGCAGGGCTTCAGCCCCAGCATTTT.

The CDR3 sequence: CASSWQGSGSYEQYF. DNA for the CDR3: TGCGCCAGCAGCTGGCAGGGTAGCGGGTCCTACGAGCAGTACTTC. The V and J genes are TRBV5-1 and TRBJ2-7; 7 bases match TRBD2. This CDR3 has 15 amino acids. Germline CDR1 and CDR2: SGHRS and YFSETQ. V lost 3 bases, J lost 1 base, and 7 bases stayed unmatched.

The chain employs TRBV5-1 and TRBJ2-7; the D gene is possibly TRBD1 (6 bases). The germline gives CDR1 SGHRS, CDR2 YFSETQ. Trimming removed 0 bases from V and 6 bases from J, with 7 bases in between. The CDR3 runs to 12 residues. The CDR3: CASSLEGGEQYF. The CDR3 DNA reads TGCGCCAGCAGCTTGGAAGGGGGCGAGCAGTACTTC.

The V call is TRBV21-1, the J call TRBJ2-2; no DNA check was done on the table's D call, TRBD1. TRBV21-1 is given as a pseudogene. This CDR3 region has 17 residues. The CDR3 nucleotides read TGTGCCAGCAGCAAAGAGTGTGGACAGGTTCCCACCGGGGAGCTGTTTTTT. Translation gives CASSKECGQVPTGELFF.

Concerning this clone: It is likely a read error, because the conserved phenylalanine at the end of the CDR3 is missing. The limits of the CDR3 on the DNA are not certain, so only TCRdb's listed CDR3 is given. This sequence joins TRBV7-9 and TRBJ1-2; TRBD1 is taken as the D call from the table, unchecked against the DNA. The CDR3 sequence runs 8 residues, both termini included. Per germline, CDR1 SEHNR and CDR2 FQNEAQ (reference sequence). The CDR3: CASSLGRG.

This clone was detected once. The DNA of the CDR3 is TGCGCCAGCAGGGGGCTAGCGGGAGGATGGGGAGAGACCCAGTACTTC. Encoded protein: CASRGLAGGWGETQYF. The V and J genes are TRBV4-1 and TRBJ2-5, with 11 bases fitting TRBD2. This CDR3 comprises 16 residues. With V trimmed by 6 bases and J by 4 bases, 10 bases remained unmatched. CDR1 and CDR2 from the germline V gene are MGHRA and YSYEKL.

V usage is TRBV7-9 and J usage is TRBJ2-6; D unresolved. There are 15 residues in the CDR3. Germline assignment: CDR1 SEHNR and CDR2 FQNEAQ (reference sequence). The ends were cut back, 8 bases at V and 4 bases at J, with 15 bases in the middle. The CDR3 region has the DNA TGTGCCAGCCGACCAGGTTACAACGGGGCCAACGTCCTGACTTTC. Encoded protein: CASRPGYNGANVLTF.

The chain recombines TRBV5-1 with TRBJ1-1; unclear D gene. V lost 4 bases and J 4 bases, leaving 20 bases between the germline ends. The CDR3 consists of 16 residues. The germline gives CDR1 SGHRS, CDR2 YFSETQ. The DNA of the CDR3 is TGCGCCAGCAGCCCAGGTCTGTATCGGGAGGCCACTGAAGCTTTCTTT. Amino acids: CASSPGLYREATEAFF.

This chain uses TRBV5-1 with TRBJ2-5; 7 bases fit TRBD2. V lost 0 bases to trimming and J lost 4 bases; unmatched junction nucleotides: 9. Germline CDR1 SGHRS, CDR2 YFSETQ. The CDR3 is made up of 16 amino acids. The DNA for the CDR3 is TGCGCCAGCAGCTTGGCGGCTAGCGGAGGGGTAGAGACCCAGTACTTC. As protein: CASSLAASGGVETQYF.

The gene calls are TRBV2 and TRBJ2-1; D not resolved. V lost 11 bases to trimming and J lost 2 bases, with 19 bases between them. Germline V gene lookup returns CDR1 SNHLY and CDR2 FYNNEI. The CDR3 totals 15 residues. Here the CDR3 DNA reads TGTGCCCTGGCCGAGATCGGCGGAGCCTACAATGAGCAGTTCTTC. The encoded protein is CALAEIGGAYNEQFF.

The sample holds one count of this clone. The CDR3 nucleotides are TGTGCCAGCAGCCAAGATCCCAGCGGTCCCTACAATGAGCAGTTCTTC. Protein product: CASSQDPSGPYNEQFF. This sequence joins TRBV14 and TRBJ2-1, with D perhaps matching TRBD2 (5 bases). The CDR3 has 16 residues. Between the trimmed V and J ends, which lost 0 bases and 2 bases, there was a span of 11 bases. CDR1 is SGHDN and CDR2 is FVKESK in the germline V gene. Based on the CDR3 plus reference TRBV14 and TRBJ2-1, the full variable domain is EAGVTQFPSHSVIEKGQTVTLRCDPISGHDNLYWYRRVMGKEIKFLLHFVKESKQDESGMPNNRFLAERTGGTYSTLKVQPAELEDSGVYFCASSQDPSGPYNEQFFGPGTRLTVL.

V and J are TRBV3-1 (or the pseudogene TRBV3-2) and TRBJ2-1; TRBD2 agrees at 9 bases. The CDR3 consists of 14 residues. Germline CDR1 LGHDT, CDR2 YNNKEL (reference sequence). V was pared by 2 bases and J by 13 bases, with 9 bases of the junction left unmatched. CDR3 DNA: TGTGCCAGCAGCCAAATTCTAGCGGGATCGGAACAGTTCTTC. This codes for CASSQILAGSEQFF.

The J gene is TRBJ2-1, the V gene TRBV5-1, with D tentatively TRBD1 (5 bases). CDR1 SGHRS and CDR2 YFSETQ come from the germline V gene. The V end lost 4 bases, the J end lost 7 bases, and 21 bases lay between the germline ends. CDR3 size: 16 residues. The CDR3 DNA follows: TGCGCCAGCAGCCTGTCCCTGACAGCCGACCTAAATGAGCAGTTCTTC. Amino acid sequence: CASSLSLTADLNEQFF. Full variable domain (rest looked up from reference TRBV5-1 and TRBJ2-1): KAGVTQTPRYLIKTRGQQVTLSCSPISGHRSVSWYQQTPGQGLQFLFEYFSETQRNKGNFPGRFSGRQFSNSRSEMNVSTLELGDSALYLCASSLSLTADLNEQFFGPGTRLTVL.

The rearrangement uses TRBV5-4 and TRBJ1-6; TRBD1 matches at 9 bases. There are 14 residues in the CDR3. V was pared by 2 bases and J by 12 bases, with 6 bases of the junction left unmatched. Germline CDR1 SGHNT, CDR2 YYREEE (reference sequence). The CDR3 spells CASSFYRGRGPLHF. As DNA, the CDR3 is TGTGCCAGCAGCTTCTACAGGGGGCGAGGACCCCTCCACTTT.

This rearrangement joins TRBV5-1 to TRBJ2-1, with a tentative D call TRBD1 (6 bases). V was trimmed by 0 bases and J by 6 bases, leaving 16 bases between them. Germline CDR1 reads SGHRS; CDR2 reads YFSETQ. This CDR3 region has 16 residues. The CDR3 bases are TGCGCCAGCAGCTTGGCTCCTATTGCAGGGGTCAATGAGCAGTTCTTC. Amino acid sequence: CASSLAPIAGVNEQFF. Full variable domain (remainder filled in from reference TRBV5-1 and TRBJ2-1): KAGVTQTPRYLIKTRGQQVTLSCSPISGHRSVSWYQQTPGQGLQFLFEYFSETQRNKGNFPGRFSGRQFSNSRSEMNVSTLELGDSALYLCASSLAPIAGVNEQFFGPGTRLTVL.

The rearrangement links TRBV19 to TRBJ2-7; TRBD2 agrees at 9 bases. The germline V gene has CDR1 LNHDA and CDR2 SQIVND (reference sequence). The CDR3 totals 13 residues. The junction had 1 base not matched to a gene; V was cut back by 3 bases and J by 4 bases. CDR3 coding DNA: TGTGCCAGTAGTATGCGGGGGGGGTACGAGCAGTACTTC. Amino acids: CASSMRGGYEQYF.

The chain couples TRBV4-1 to TRBJ1-2, with a weak D call TRBD1 (6 bases). The germline V gene has CDR1 MGHRA and CDR2 YSYEKL. V lost 1 base to trimming and J lost 3 bases, with 9 bases between them. The CDR3 contains 14 residues. CDR3 protein: CASSQGGQYYGYTF. In DNA, the CDR3 is TGCGCCAGCAGCCAAGGCGGACAGTACTATGGCTACACCTTC.

This rearrangement joins TRBV7-9 to TRBJ2-1; D call uncertain. The V end was cut by 0 bases, the J end by 4 bases, with 13 bases between. The CDR3 loop spans 16 amino acids. Germline V gene data show CDR1 as SEHNR and CDR2 as FQNEAQ (reference sequence). The CDR3 nucleotides are TGTGCCAGCAGCTTAGCCGGTGTCACCGAGTACAATGAGCAGTTCTTC. The encoded protein is CASSLAGVTEYNEQFF.

This chain joins TRBV29-1 and TRBJ1-3; 7 positions agree with TRBD1. After removal of 6 bases from V and 5 bases from J, the junction contained 10 bases not matched to a gene. This CDR3 is built from 14 residues. CDR1 and CDR2 (germline): SQVTM, ANQGSEA. Here the CDR3 reads CSVRAYRGRNTIYF. As DNA, the CDR3 is TGCAGCGTAAGGGCCTACAGGGGTAGAAACACCATATATTTT.

The chain is built from TRBV27 and TRBJ2-1, with 7 positions matching TRBD2. CDR3 length: 15 residues. From germline, CDR1 is MNHEY and CDR2 SMNVEV (reference sequence). V was pared by 4 bases and J by 0 bases, with 3 bases of the junction left unmatched. The CDR3: CASSSGGSSYNEQFF. CDR3 in DNA: TGTGCCAGCAGTTCCGGCGGGAGCTCCTACAATGAGCAGTTCTTC.

The rearrangement joins TRBV7-9 to TRBJ2-7, with 8 bases that match TRBD2. The CDR3 covers 14 residues. Per germline, CDR1 SEHNR and CDR2 FQNEAQ (reference sequence). V was pared by 5 bases and J by 1 base, with 4 bases of the junction left unmatched. As DNA, the CDR3 is TGTGCCAGCAGCACCGTAGCGGGATCCTACGAGCAGTACTTC. Its translation is CASSTVAGSYEQYF. Based on the CDR3 plus reference TRBV7-9 and TRBJ2-7, the full variable domain is DTGVSQNPRHKITKRGQNVTFRCDPISEHNRLYWYRQTLGQGPEFLTYFQNEAQLEKSRLLSDRFSAERPKGSFSTLEIQRTEQGDSAMYLCASSTVAGSYEQYFGPGTRLTVT.

The chain joins TRBV15 to TRBJ2-7; TRBD2 agrees at 8 bases. Trimming cost V 1 base and J 3 bases; bases outside gene matches: 2. CDR1 and CDR2 from the germline V gene are LNHNV and YYDKDF (reference sequence). CDR3 size: 14 residues. The CDR3 DNA follows: TGTGCCACCAGCAGAGGGCTAGCGGGCTACGAGCAGTACTTC. It encodes CATSRGLAGYEQYF. Drawing the rest from reference TRBV15 and TRBJ2-7, the complete variable domain is DAMVIQNPRYQVTQFGKPVTLSCSQTLNHNVMYWYQQKSSQAPKLLFHYYDKDFNNEADTPDNFQSRRPNTSFCFLDIRSPGLGDTAMYLCATSRGLAGYEQYFGPGTRLTVT.